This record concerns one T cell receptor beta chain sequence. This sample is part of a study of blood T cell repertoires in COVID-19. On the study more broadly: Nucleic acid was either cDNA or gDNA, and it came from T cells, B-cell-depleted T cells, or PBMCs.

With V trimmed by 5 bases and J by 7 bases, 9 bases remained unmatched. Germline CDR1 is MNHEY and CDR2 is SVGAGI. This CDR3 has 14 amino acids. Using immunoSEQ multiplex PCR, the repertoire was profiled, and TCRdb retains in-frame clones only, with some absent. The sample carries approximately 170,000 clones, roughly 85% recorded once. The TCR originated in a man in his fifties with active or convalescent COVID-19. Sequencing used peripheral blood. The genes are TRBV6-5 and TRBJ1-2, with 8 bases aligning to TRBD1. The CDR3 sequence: CASSRGTGRGGYTF. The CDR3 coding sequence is TGTGCCAGCAGTCGAGGGACAGGCCGGGGTGGCTACACCTTC.